These 22 T cell receptor beta chains originate from one sample sequenced in a study of T cell changes during pregnancy in multiple sclerosis. The assay was immunoSEQ multiplex PCR, and TCRdb's table has in-frame clones only and misses some. Of roughly 13,000 clones listed, 80% to 95% are singletons. This specimen was peripheral blood, taken in the second trimester of pregnancy. These receptors all come from a female donor in good health, enrolled as a control in a pregnancy study.

The chain carries TRBV4-3 and TRBJ1-1; TRBD1 aligns across 7 bases. V was pared by 2 bases and J by 1 base, with 1 base of the junction left unmatched. Germline values: CDR1 LGHNA, CDR2 YSLEER. The CDR3 loop spans 14 amino acids. Here the CDR3 reads CASSQTGENTEAFF. The CDR3 DNA reads as TGCGCCAGCAGCCAAACAGGGGAGAACACTGAAGCTTTCTTT.

This clone was picked up one time. The chain carries TRBV9 and TRBJ2-7; TRBD2 is a possible D gene (6 bases). Germline CDR1 SGDLS, CDR2 YYNGEE. This CDR3 is built from 15 residues. The germline V and J ends were trimmed by 0 bases and 2 bases, with 12 bases remaining between them. The CDR3 DNA reads TGTGCCAGCAGCGTAGATTTCGGGAGCACCTACGAGCAGTACTTC. This gives the protein CASSVDFGSTYEQYF.

In its sample, this clone was seen once. The CDR3 reads CASSLNLRPPSYNEQFF. The CDR3 nucleotides are TGTGCCAGCAGCCTAAACCTCAGGCCGCCTTCCTACAATGAGCAGTTCTTC. The rearrangement uses TRBV7-8 and TRBJ2-1; D gene unclear. V shed 5 bases and J shed 1 base, with 18 bases lying between them. The CDR3 extends over 17 amino acids. CDR1 SGHVS and CDR2 FQNEAQ come from the germline V gene. The full variable domain, its missing parts supplied by reference TRBV7-8 and TRBJ2-1, is GAGVSQSPRYKVAKRGQDVALRCDPISGHVSLFWYQQALGQGPEFLTYFQNEAQLDKSGLPSDRFFAERPEGSVSTLKIQRTQQEDSAVYLCASSLNLRPPSYNEQFFGPGTRLTVL.

This chain connects TRBV6-4 to TRBJ1-1, with 9 bases matching TRBD1. CDR1 and CDR2 (germline): MRHNA, SNTAGT. With V trimmed by 4 bases and J by 3 bases, 6 bases remained unmatched. This CDR3 has 15 amino acids. The CDR3 loop reads CASSVTGGAYTEAFF. The DNA of the CDR3 is TGTGCCAGCAGTGTCACAGGGGGCGCGTACACTGAAGCTTTCTTT.

The table lists this clone with a count of one. The chain joins TRBV7-9 to TRBJ2-5, with 7 bases matching TRBD1. After removal of 5 bases from V and 2 bases from J, the junction contained 8 bases not matched to a gene. The germline V gene has CDR1 SEHNR and CDR2 FQNEAQ (reference sequence). The CDR3 spans 15 residues. The CDR3 sequence is CASSRNGQVQETQYF. The CDR3 DNA reads as TGTGCCAGCAGCCGAAATGGACAGGTTCAAGAGACCCAGTACTTC. The full variable domain, its missing parts supplied by reference TRBV7-9 and TRBJ2-5, is DTGVSQNPRHKITKRGQNVTFRCDPISEHNRLYWYRQTLGQGPEFLTYFQNEAQLEKSRLLSDRFSAERPKGSFSTLEIQRTEQGDSAMYLCASSRNGQVQETQYFGPGTRLLVL.

This chain connects TRBV6-6 to TRBJ1-5; TRBD1 might be the D (5 bases). V lost 2 bases and J 0 bases, leaving 8 bases between the germline ends. Germline CDR1 MNHNY, CDR2 SVGAGI (reference sequence). This CDR3 region has 15 residues. CDR3 residues: CASSYGDSSNQPQHF. In DNA form, the CDR3 reads TGTGCCAGCAGTTACGGTGACAGTAGCAATCAGCCCCAGCATTTT.

V usage is TRBV5-8 and J usage is TRBJ2-2; 7 bases agree with TRBD1. Germline V gives CDR1 SGHTS, CDR2 YDEGEE. The J segment lost 8 bases and the V segment lost 4 bases, leaving 11 bases of the junction unmatched. CDR3 length: 15 amino acids. CDR3 protein: CASSQAGTAEGELFF. CDR3 DNA: TGTGCCAGCAGCCAGGCCGGGACAGCCGAAGGGGAGCTGTTTTTT.

This rearrangement joins TRBV2 to TRBJ1-3; D is ambiguous. CDR3 length: 15 amino acids. The V gene lost 6 bases and the J gene lost 7 bases, with 19 bases spanning the gap. Germline V gene lookup returns CDR1 SNHLY and CDR2 FYNNEI. The CDR3 sequence is CASSASLGLGNTIYF. Written as DNA, the CDR3 is TGTGCCAGCAGCGCATCTCTGGGTCTCGGGAACACCATATATTTT.

V usage is TRBV6-4 and J usage is TRBJ2-1; possible D gene TRBD1, 6 bases. This CDR3 spans 16 amino acids. Germline lookup yields CDR1 MRHNA and CDR2 SNTAGT. The germline V and J ends were trimmed by 0 bases and 1 base, with 10 bases remaining between them. In DNA, the CDR3 is TGTGCCAGCAGTGACTCAGGGGGAAGATCCTACAATGAGCAGTTCTTC. Its protein is CASSDSGGRSYNEQFF.

The CDR3 here is CASSLRTVDTYEQYF. The DNA of the CDR3 is TGTGCCAGCAGCTTAAGGACAGTCGATACCTACGAGCAGTACTTC. The genes are TRBV7-9 and TRBJ2-7, with a weak D call TRBD1 (6 bases). Trimming stripped 2 bases from V and 2 bases from J, with 13 bases between. The CDR3 has 15 amino acids. CDR1 SEHNR and CDR2 FQNEAQ come from the germline V gene (reference sequence).

This chain joins TRBV9 and TRBJ2-1; 8 bases map to TRBD1. There are 16 residues in the CDR3. Germline V gene lookup returns CDR1 SGDLS and CDR2 YYNGEE. V shed 4 bases and J 2 bases; nucleotides not matched to a gene: 8. The CDR3 is CASSPSSGGPYNEQFF. CDR3 coding DNA: TGTGCCAGCAGCCCTTCTTCAGGGGGCCCCTACAATGAGCAGTTCTTC.

The chain recombines TRBV11-2 with TRBJ1-4; D uncertain. The CDR3 totals 17 residues. The germline V gene has CDR1 SGHAT and CDR2 FQNNGV. V was shortened by 5 bases and J by 0 bases, with 16 bases between the two germline ends. The chain's CDR3 is CASSPLGLGATNEKLFF. DNA for the CDR3: TGTGCCAGCAGCCCCCTTGGATTGGGCGCAACTAATGAAAAACTGTTTTTT.

J is TRBJ1-6 and V is TRBV6-7; D is ambiguous. TRBV6-7 is an open reading frame, and its role is uncertain. The CDR3 runs to 18 residues. V was pared by 6 bases and J by 5 bases, with 23 bases between. The CDR3 is CASSISSLPHPDNSPLHF. CDR3 nucleotides: TGTGCCAGCAGCATATCCAGTCTTCCCCACCCCGATAATTCACCCCTCCACTTT.

The chain is built from TRBV2 and TRBJ1-5, with 8 nucleotides matching TRBD1. After removal of 0 bases from V and 5 bases from J, the junction contained 3 bases not matched to a gene. The length of the CDR3 is 15 residues. CDR1 and CDR2 from the germline V gene are SNHLY and FYNNEI. CDR3 nucleotides: TGTGCCAGCAGTGAAGCGCGGACAGGGCATCAGCCCCAGCATTTT. Translating it yields CASSEARTGHQPQHF.

This chain links TRBV18 with TRBJ2-5; the match to TRBD2 covers 10 bases. J was trimmed by 5 bases and V by 2 bases; bases with no gene match: 8. CDR1 is KGHSH, CDR2 LQKENI, per germline. This CDR3 contains 16 residues. The CDR3 loop is CASSPGAGGPRETQYF. The CDR3 DNA is TGTGCCAGCTCACCAGGAGCGGGAGGGCCGCGGGAGACCCAGTACTTC. The full variable domain, rest sourced from reference TRBV18 and TRBJ2-5, is NAGVMQNPRHLVRRRGQEARLRCSPMKGHSHVYWYRQLPEEGLKFMVYLQKENIIDESGMPKERFSAEFPKEGPSILRIQQVVRGDSAAYFCASSPGAGGPRETQYFGPGTRLLVL.

The genes are TRBV6-1 and TRBJ2-3; 11 nucleotides line up with TRBD1. The CDR3 is 14 residues long. V was pared by 6 bases and J by 5 bases, with 4 bases of the junction left unmatched. The germline CDR1 and CDR2 sequences are MNHNS and SASEGT. In nucleotides, the CDR3 is TGTGCCAGCAGGGACAGGGGGCTCATAGATACGCAGTATTTT. Its protein product is CASRDRGLIDTQYF.

The chain recombines TRBV2 with TRBJ1-1; weak D call: TRBD1 (5 bases). The CDR3 has 13 amino acids. Trimming took off 6 bases at V and 6 bases at J, with 14 bases between the two ends. The germline CDR1 and CDR2 sequences are SNHLY and FYNNEI. CDR3 amino acids: CASRFSQGSEAFF. Here the CDR3 DNA reads TGTGCCAGCAGATTTTCTCAGGGCTCTGAAGCTTTCTTT.

Here the CDR3 DNA reads TGTGCCAGCAGCTTAAGGAGGGGTCCTCACACAGATACGCAGTATTTT. It yields the protein CASSLRRGPHTDTQYF. The chain uses TRBV7-7 and TRBJ2-3, with TRBD2 as a possible D gene (6 bases). In germline, CDR1 is SSHAT, CDR2 FNYEAQ (reference sequence). Trimming left V 2 bases short and J 2 bases short, with 14 bases between. There are 16 residues in the CDR3.

The CDR3 loop is CASSRVSDSYNSPLHF. In DNA, the CDR3 is TGTGCCAGCAGCCGGGTATCTGACAGCTATAATTCACCCCTCCACTTT. The chain uses TRBV14 and TRBJ1-6; D possibly corresponds to TRBD1 (5 bases). The CDR3 covers 16 residues. Between the trimmed V and J ends, which lost 4 bases and 3 bases, there was a span of 13 bases. The V gene's germline CDR1 is SGHDN and CDR2 FVKESK.

CDR3 in amino acids: CASSLRQRLPGDVQYF. The CDR3 bases are TGTGCCAGCAGCTTGCGACAGCGACTTCCCGGAGATGTGCAGTACTTC. The chain combines TRBV5-6 with TRBJ2-7; D might be TRBD1 (5 bases). Germline CDR1 SGHDT, CDR2 YYEEEE. This CDR3 contains 16 residues. V lost 1 base and J 9 bases, leaving 23 bases between the germline ends.

This chain connects TRBV5-1 to TRBJ2-7; D is undetermined. Germline assignment: CDR1 SGHRS and CDR2 YFSETQ. The CDR3 is made up of 11 amino acids. V shed 5 bases and J shed 3 bases, with 6 bases lying between them. CDR3 loop: CASSSFYEQYF. CDR3 bases: TGCGCCAGCAGTTCCTTCTACGAGCAGTACTTC.

J is TRBJ1-6 and V is TRBV4-2; 7 nucleotides align to TRBD1. The germline CDR1 and CDR2 sequences are LGHNA and YNFKEQ. The CDR3 runs 17 residues. The V and J ends lost 1 base and 3 bases, in that order; junction bases with no gene match: 6. DNA of the CDR3: TGTGCCAGCAGCCAAGCGACAGGGCGCGACTATAATTCACCCCTCCACTTT. This translates into CASSQATGRDYNSPLHF.